This TCR beta chain is from a study of shared clonotypes between healthy human individuals. Study-wide context: Serving as donors were a couple of women and a few men, whose ages spanned 18 to 49.

About this clone: Its antigen is still unknown. Other DNA sequences in this sample translate to the same CDR3.

The table came from immunoSEQ multiplex PCR; TCRdb's copy has only in-frame clones and leaves some out. The table lists 2 million to 2.5 million clones, nearly 97% of them singletons, with roughly 0.13% in the top ten. The donor population consisted of healthy HIV-negative adults with no recent acute infections or vaccinations. A split of CD4+ cells into CD45RA+ naive and CD45RA-negative memory subsets was performed. Study-level findings and limits: A handful of donors showed sharing of about 4.8% of naive CD4 clonotypes.

Specimen: naive CD4+ T cells sorted from blood. Subset in this sample: CD45RA+ positively selected. The clonotype was recovered from a man aged 18 to 29 in good health.

DNA of the CDR3: TGCGCCAGCAGTCAGAACACTGAAGCTTTCTTT. This sequence encodes CASSQNTEAFF. This chain uses TRBV5-1 with TRBJ1-1, with D unresolved. V lost 5 bases, J lost 1 base, and 3 bases lay in between. Germline CDR1 is SGHRS and CDR2 is YFSETQ. The CDR3 extends over 11 amino acids. The entire variable domain, with the rest obtained from reference TRBV5-1 and TRBJ1-1, is as follows: KAGVTQTPRYLIKTRGQQVTLSCSPISGHRSVSWYQQTPGQGLQFLFEYFSETQRNKGNFPGRFSGRQFSNSRSEMNVSTLELGDSALYLCASSQNTEAFFGQGTRLTVV.